These 20 T cell receptor beta chains came from one sample sequenced in a study of cytomegalovirus exposure and HLA in healthy donors. Both 60 Vbeta primers and 13 Jbeta primers went into the PCR. Profiled with immunoSEQ multiplex PCR; TCRdb holds only in-frame clones, not every one. The repertoire has approximately 140,000 clones, 60% to 85% of them found once; the top ten carry roughly 1.2%. Sequencing was done on a sample of PBMCs. These receptors were collected from a male donor in good health and CMV-seropositive.

The rearrangement uses TRBV7-9 and TRBJ2-1; 8 bases agree with TRBD2. The junction had 10 bases not matched to a gene; V was cut back by 1 base and J by 8 bases. Germline CDR1 and CDR2: SEHNR and FQNEAQ (reference sequence). There are 16 residues in the CDR3. CDR3 in amino acids: CASSLDLAGSLDEQFF. CDR3 bases: TGTGCCAGCAGCTTAGACCTAGCGGGCTCTTTGGATGAGCAGTTCTTC.

The V call is TRBV6-6, the J call TRBJ1-2; 9 bases are a match to TRBD1. Looked up from germline, CDR1 is MNHNY and CDR2 is SVGAGI (reference sequence). The CDR3 length is 14 residues. The CDR3 DNA reads as TGTGCAGAGGACAGCGGGACAGGGACAGCTTCTTACACCTTC. Translated: CAEDSGTGTASYTF.

V is TRBV9 and J is TRBJ1-5, with 8 bases that match TRBD1. In germline, CDR1 is SGDLS, CDR2 YYNGEE. The CDR3 spans 14 residues. V was pared by 4 bases and J by 5 bases, with 5 bases of the junction left unmatched. This CDR3 is CASSPGTGDQPQHF. CDR3 DNA: TGTGCCAGCAGCCCAGGGACAGGAGATCAGCCCCAGCATTTT. Drawing the rest from reference TRBV9 and TRBJ1-5, the complete variable domain is DSGVTQTPKHLITATGQRVTLRCSPRSGDLSVYWYQQSLDQGLQFLIQYYNGEERAKGNILERFSAQQFPDLHSELNLSSLELGDSALYFCASSPGTGDQPQHFGDGTRLSIL.

The genes are TRBV6-5 and TRBJ1-2; D unresolved. Germline CDR1 MNHEY, CDR2 SVGAGI. This CDR3 has 16 amino acids. The germline V and J ends were trimmed by 4 bases and 7 bases, with 22 bases remaining between them. This CDR3 is CASSFGLHPVVSGYTF. DNA for the CDR3: TGTGCCAGCAGTTTCGGACTCCACCCTGTTGTCTCTGGCTACACCTTC.

This rearrangement joins TRBV27 to TRBJ2-1; possibly TRBD2 for D (6 bases). V was cut by 6 bases and J by 10 bases, with 31 bases left in between. Germline V CDR1 and CDR2: MNHEY, SMNVEV (reference sequence). CDR3 length equals 18 residues. CDR3 region: CASRPLPGRDLGKVEQFF. The CDR3, as DNA: TGTGCCAGCAGACCTCTTCCAGGTCGGGACTTAGGTAAGGTGGAGCAGTTCTTC.

V usage is TRBV27 and J usage is TRBJ2-7; unclear D gene. This CDR3 is built from 13 residues. Trimming cost V 3 bases and J 2 bases, with 8 bases left between them. CDR1 is MNHEY and CDR2 is SMNVEV in the germline V gene (reference sequence). This CDR3 is CASSLGSTYEQYF. CDR3 nucleotides: TGTGCCAGCAGTTTGGGCAGCACCTACGAGCAGTACTTC.

The rearrangement links TRBV6-5 to TRBJ1-2; 7 bases are shared with TRBD1. Germline CDR1 is MNHEY and CDR2 is SVGAGI. Trimming cost V 2 bases and J 3 bases; bases outside gene matches: 6. CDR3 length equals 15 residues. The CDR3 reads CASSYRGQVDYGYTF. The CDR3 coding sequence is TGTGCCAGCAGTTACAGGGGGCAAGTTGACTATGGCTACACCTTC.

This rearrangement joins TRBV6-1 to TRBJ1-3; D ambiguous. The CDR3 runs 14 residues. Germline CDR1 is MNHNS and CDR2 is SASEGT. The V end lost 8 bases, the J end lost 0 bases, and 11 bases lay between the germline ends. The chain's CDR3 is CASWNPGSGNTIYF. CDR3 coding DNA: TGTGCCAGCTGGAATCCGGGCTCTGGAAACACCATATATTTT.

The chain couples TRBV6-6 to TRBJ2-3; 8 bases agree with TRBD2. V lost 2 bases to trimming and J lost 3 bases; unmatched junction nucleotides: 4. CDR1 is MNHNY, CDR2 SVGAGI, per germline (reference sequence). The CDR3 length is 15 residues. The CDR3 nucleotides are TGTGCCAGCAGTTACAGCGCGGGGGGTACAGATACGCAGTATTTT. Protein sequence: CASSYSAGGTDTQYF.

CDR3 loop: CASGGRQGAITEAFF. DNA for the CDR3: TGTGCCAGCGGGGGCAGACAGGGGGCCATCACTGAAGCTTTCTTT. The chain combines TRBV27 with TRBJ1-1, with 10 positions matching TRBD1. CDR1 is MNHEY, CDR2 SMNVEV, per germline (reference sequence). The length of the CDR3 is 15 residues. V gave up 8 bases and J gave up 4 bases; unmatched junction bases: 10.

The chain combines TRBV18 with TRBJ2-5; D perhaps matches TRBD1 (5 bases). V was pared by 3 bases and J by 2 bases, with 13 bases between. Germline lookup yields CDR1 KGHSH and CDR2 LQKENI. The CDR3 runs to 15 residues. As DNA, the CDR3 is TGTGCCAGCTCACCGCTCCCTAACAGGCAAGAGACCCAGTACTTC. Translating it yields CASSPLPNRQETQYF.

This clone turned up a few times. V and J are TRBV13 and TRBJ2-1; a possible D gene is TRBD2 (6 bases). The V gene lost 4 bases and the J gene lost 4 bases, with 20 bases spanning the gap. Germline V lookup: CDR1 PRHDT, CDR2 FYEKMQ (reference sequence). The CDR3 runs 17 residues. Here the CDR3 reads CASSWRLGPHTYNEQFF. The DNA for the CDR3 is TGTGCCAGCAGCTGGAGACTAGGACCCCACACTTACAATGAGCAGTTCTTC.

J is TRBJ2-7 and V is TRBV19; 11 nucleotides match TRBD2. J was trimmed by 3 bases and V by 4 bases; bases with no gene match: 5. Germline values: CDR1 LNHDA, CDR2 SQIVND (reference sequence). The CDR3 covers 15 residues. The CDR3 spells CASSTPGTSGYEQYF. CDR3 DNA: TGTGCCAGTAGTACTCCCGGGACTAGCGGCTACGAGCAGTACTTC.

Here the CDR3 reads CASSPDNSNYGYTF. The CDR3, as DNA: TGCGCCAGCAGCCCCGACAACTCTAACTATGGCTACACCTTC. The chain uses TRBV5-1 and TRBJ1-2; no definite D call. The CDR3 contains 14 residues. Germline CDR1 SGHRS, CDR2 YFSETQ. V was pared by 4 bases and J by 0 bases, with 10 bases between.

The chain recombines TRBV29-1 with TRBJ2-5, with TRBD2 matching over 14 bases. Matching the DNA end better, TRBJ2-7 makes the J call doubtful. This CDR3 is built from 16 residues. Germline V CDR1 and CDR2: SQVTM, ANQGSEA. The CDR3 spells CSVNGLAGGQTYEQYF. CDR3 DNA: TGCAGCGTTAACGGACTAGCGGGGGGACAGACCTACGAGCAGTACTTC.

The J gene is TRBJ1-6, the V gene TRBV27; 7 bases line up with TRBD1. Germline V gene lookup returns CDR1 MNHEY and CDR2 SMNVEV (reference sequence). The V segment lost 1 base and the J segment 10 bases; nucleotides outside the gene matches: 4. CDR3 length equals 14 residues. The CDR3 loop reads CASSLFRGNSPLHF. Here the CDR3 DNA reads TGTGCCAGCAGTTTATTCAGGGGGAACTCACCCCTCCACTTT.

The chain uses TRBV4-2 and TRBJ2-6; maybe TRBD2 (5 bases). The CDR3 has 16 residues. Germline V CDR1 and CDR2: LGHNA, YNFKEQ. V lost 1 base to trimming and J lost 0 bases, with 7 bases between them. Here the CDR3 DNA reads TGTGCCAGCAGCCAAGGTGAGGGCTCTGGGGCCAACGTCCTGACTTTC. Protein product: CASSQGEGSGANVLTF.

This chain uses TRBV6-5 with TRBJ2-3; 10 bases align to TRBD1. V was clipped by 6 bases and J by 4 bases; unmatched bases: 7. The CDR3 is 15 amino acids. Germline V gives CDR1 MNHEY, CDR2 SVGAGI. CDR3 bases: TGTGCCAGCAGGCCGGGACAGGGGCTCGCAGATACGCAGTATTTT. Translated, it gives CASRPGQGLADTQYF.

This clone was recorded a few times. The CDR3 protein is CASSQDPLAGGASSYEQYF. The CDR3 DNA reads TGTGCCAGCAGCCAAGACCCACTAGCGGGGGGCGCCAGCTCCTACGAGCAGTACTTC. This chain joins TRBV4-2 and TRBJ2-7, with 12 bases fitting TRBD2. The germline V gene encodes CDR1 LGHNA and CDR2 YNFKEQ. CDR3 length: 19 residues. V lost 0 bases, J lost 0 bases, and 9 bases stayed unmatched.

The sample holds one count of this clone. The chain recombines TRBV5-4 with TRBJ2-5, with 10 bases matching TRBD2. Trimming took 4 bases from V and 5 from J; bases not matched to a gene: 20. Germline V gene lookup returns CDR1 SGHNT and CDR2 YYREEE (reference sequence). The CDR3 is made up of 19 amino acids. The DNA for the CDR3 is TGTGCCAGCAGCCGCGGGACGGCGCCGGCTAGCGGGAGAGAGGAGACCCAGTACTTC. Its translation is CASSRGTAPASGREETQYF.